This T cell receptor (beta chain) was profiled in a study of shared clonotypes between healthy human individuals (dated by TCRdb to 2018 to 2020). About the full investigation: The cohort included three men and two women between 18 and 49 years of age. To estimate repertoire size and how much clonotypes are shared between individuals, the study performed deep sequencing of blood TCR repertoires from a few healthy adults. To increase sequencing depth and limit assay-specific biases, different laboratories used diverse techniques to prepare libraries and sequence TCR repertoires. For each donor, CD4 naive and CD4 memory were each run on three plates, CD8 naive on two plates, and CD8 memory on one plate. Leukapheresis yielded between about 0.85 and 9 billion PBMCs per donor.

CD8 naive samples were CD45RO-negative cells positively selected for CCR7, giving a CD45RA+CCR7+ population that excluded TemRA cells. Healthy HIV-negative adults with no recently reported acute infections or vaccinations were included as donors. Every donor was a Caucasian adult living in Nashville, Tennessee, USA. Blood was collected by leukapheresis, and PBMCs were isolated by Ficoll-Histopaque density gradient centrifugation and then cryopreserved in liquid nitrogen vapor phase. Analytical flow cytometry was used to check the purity and quantity of every magnetically sorted T cell population. Genomic DNA was isolated from every sorted fraction and measured by UV absorbance on a Nanodrop 2000c. Using the deep immunoSEQ assay, TCR CDR3 regions were amplified from genomic DNA by multiplex PCR. Extracted genomic DNA from each cell subset was distributed evenly across all wells of several immunoSEQ 96-well plates, and each plate was treated as a replicate. For sorted subsets, about 220 ng of genomic DNA, equivalent to 25,000 to 35,000 T cell genomes, went into each replicate PCR. The purified libraries were quantified using a Qubit 3.0 fluorometer, sized with a Bioanalyzer 2100, and then quantified again using the KAPA Library Quantification kit. Every immunoSEQ 96-well plate was sequenced on a separate single-read 150-cycle Illumina NextSeq 550 flow cell. Regarding the original processing steps: Because only junctional sequences without quality scores were contained in the immunoSEQ output, filtering matching that applied to full-length reads could not be performed. To assign V/J genes and CDR3, sequences were annotated against IMGT germline references using PyIR, a Python wrapper for IgBLAST v1.9. Reads were removed for weak V/J assignments (E-value above 1e-6), missing CDR3, stop codons, out-of-frame junctions, or ambiguous translated residues. V3J clonotypes were defined as sequences sharing the same inferred V gene, J gene, and CDR3 amino acid sequence. To compute the percentage overlap between repertoires, the number of shared unique clonotypes was divided by the size of the smaller repertoire. Three approaches were used to assess repertoire richness: RTK rarefaction, the Chao1 estimator, and Recon v2.1 estimates of unobserved clonotypes. For all TCRbeta clonotypes obtained by the gDNA method from four donors, generation probabilities were computed with OLGA. TCRdb retrieved this table from immuneACCESS and kept in-frame rearrangements only. Not all clones are present; in checked studies, unresolved V genes account for under half, and no reason is known for the remainder. That table furnishes V, J and clone size, whereas the DNA furnished D and trimming. The sample has approximately 740,000 clones on record, 80% to 95% of them singletons. The ten most abundant clones make up about 25% of the sample.

This clone was recorded once. Which antigen it targets is not known. Per-nucleotide qualities are absent, and no much larger clonotype sits a single base away. Summary of the overall study and its limitations: The small number of donors limited the genetic and exposure-history diversity represented. Sampling was limited to blood, and TCR repertoires in tissue likely differ from TCR repertoires in blood. Compared with non-shared clonotypes, the clonotypes found in all four sorted-subset donors had higher generation probabilities. Even with the large sequencing depth, rarefaction of the sorted-subset datasets indicated that sequencing was incomplete. Sharing across a few donors was observed for about 5% of naive CD4, less than 4% of naive CD8, 2% to 2.5% of memory CD4, and approximately 0.41% of memory CD8 clonotypes. Estimated clonotype richness was generally larger for naive than for memory subsets. Pairwise subsampling led to the expectation that sequencing depth would affect the degree of clonotype sharing among donors.

CDR1 is given as SEHNR and CDR2 as FQNEAQ, both from the germline V gene (reference sequence). There are 14 amino acids in the CDR3, from cysteine to phenylalanine inclusive. CDR3 DNA is the only sequence kept; it has 42 bases, read in frame from the first base. Trimming costs V 2 bases and J 3 bases, and their ends lie 11 bases apart. The receptor's source is a man younger than 45 in good health. The sample taken for sequencing was naive CD8+ T cells sorted from blood. The cell subset or site label of this sample denotes: CD45RA+CCR7+. The rearrangement joined TRBV7-9 to TRBJ2-7, and the D gene may be TRBD2, 6 bases matching. The nucleotide sequence reads TGTGCCAGCAGCTTACCGGGACTGAACTACGAGCAGTACTTC. The translation is CASSLPGLNYEQYF.